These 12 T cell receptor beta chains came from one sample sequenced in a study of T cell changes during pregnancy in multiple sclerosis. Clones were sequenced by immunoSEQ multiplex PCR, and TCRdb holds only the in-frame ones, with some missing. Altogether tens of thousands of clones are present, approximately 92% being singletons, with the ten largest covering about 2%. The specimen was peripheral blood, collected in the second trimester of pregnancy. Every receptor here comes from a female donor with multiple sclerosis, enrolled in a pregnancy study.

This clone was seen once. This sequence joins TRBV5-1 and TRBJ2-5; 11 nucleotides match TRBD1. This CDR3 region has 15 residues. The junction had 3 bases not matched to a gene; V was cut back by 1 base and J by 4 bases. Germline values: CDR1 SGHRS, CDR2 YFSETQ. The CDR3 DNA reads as TGCGCCAGCAGCTTGACCGGGACAGGGGGAGAGACCCAGTACTTC. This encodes CASSLTGTGGETQYF.

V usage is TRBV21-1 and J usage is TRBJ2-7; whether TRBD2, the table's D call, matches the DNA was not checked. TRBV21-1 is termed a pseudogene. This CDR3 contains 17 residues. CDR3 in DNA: TGTGCCAGCAGTTTCAAAGATGTAAGCGGGCCTACCTACGAGCAGTACTTC. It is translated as CASSFKDVSGPTYEQYF.

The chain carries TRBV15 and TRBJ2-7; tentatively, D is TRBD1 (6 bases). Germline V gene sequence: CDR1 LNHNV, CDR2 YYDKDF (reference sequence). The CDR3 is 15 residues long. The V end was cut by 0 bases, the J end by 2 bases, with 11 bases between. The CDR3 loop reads CATSREPGQAYEQYF. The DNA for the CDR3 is TGTGCCACCAGCAGAGAACCGGGACAAGCCTACGAGCAGTACTTC. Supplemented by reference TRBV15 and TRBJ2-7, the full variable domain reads DAMVIQNPRYQVTQFGKPVTLSCSQTLNHNVMYWYQQKSSQAPKLLFHYYDKDFNNEADTPDNFQSRRPNTSFCFLDIRSPGLGDTAMYLCATSREPGQAYEQYFGPGTRLTVT.

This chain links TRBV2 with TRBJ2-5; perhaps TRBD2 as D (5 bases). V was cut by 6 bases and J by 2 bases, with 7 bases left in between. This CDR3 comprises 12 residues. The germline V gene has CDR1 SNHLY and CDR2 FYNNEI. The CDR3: CASRRGQETQYF. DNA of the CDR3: TGTGCCAGCAGACGGGGACAAGAGACCCAGTACTTC.

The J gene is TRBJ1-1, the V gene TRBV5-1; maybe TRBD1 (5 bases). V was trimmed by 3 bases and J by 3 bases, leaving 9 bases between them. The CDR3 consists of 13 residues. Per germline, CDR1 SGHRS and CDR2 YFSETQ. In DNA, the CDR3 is TGCGCCAGCAGCTCCCTCAGGGACACTGAAGCTTTCTTT. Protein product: CASSSLRDTEAFF.

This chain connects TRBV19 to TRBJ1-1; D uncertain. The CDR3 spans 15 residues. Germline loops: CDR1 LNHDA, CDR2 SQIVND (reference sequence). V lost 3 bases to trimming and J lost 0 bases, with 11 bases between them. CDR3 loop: CASSIQAFMNTEAFF. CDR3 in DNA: TGTGCCAGTAGTATCCAGGCGTTTATGAACACTGAAGCTTTCTTT.

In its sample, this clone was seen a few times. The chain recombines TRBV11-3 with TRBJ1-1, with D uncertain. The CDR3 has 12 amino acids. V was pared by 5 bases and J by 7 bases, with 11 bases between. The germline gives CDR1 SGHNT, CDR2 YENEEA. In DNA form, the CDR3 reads TGTGCCAGCAGCCGAGGGAAGAGTGAAGCTTTCTTT. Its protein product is CASSRGKSEAFF.

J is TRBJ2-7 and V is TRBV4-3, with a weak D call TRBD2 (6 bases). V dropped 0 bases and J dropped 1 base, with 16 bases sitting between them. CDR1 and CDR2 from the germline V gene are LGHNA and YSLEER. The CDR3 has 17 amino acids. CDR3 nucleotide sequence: TGCGCCAGCAGCCAAGATCTTGGTAGTAGCGGATCCTACGAGCAGTACTTC. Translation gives CASSQDLGSSGSYEQYF.

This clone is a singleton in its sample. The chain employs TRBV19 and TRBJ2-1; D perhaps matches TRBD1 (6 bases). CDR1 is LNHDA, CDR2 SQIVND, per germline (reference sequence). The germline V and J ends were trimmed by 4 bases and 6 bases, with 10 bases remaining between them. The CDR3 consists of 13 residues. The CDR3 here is CASSTRGGNEQFF. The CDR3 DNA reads TGTGCCAGTAGTACGAGAGGGGGCAATGAGCAGTTCTTC.

CDR3 loop: CAWSQGGGNYGYTF. Here the CDR3 DNA reads TGTGCCTGGAGCCAAGGGGGGGGTAACTATGGCTACACCTTC. The chain combines TRBV30 with TRBJ1-2; a possible D gene is TRBD1 (6 bases). Per the germline V gene, CDR1 is GTSNPN and CDR2 is SVGIG (reference sequence). V gave up 3 bases and J gave up 1 base, with 12 bases separating them. There are 14 residues in the CDR3.

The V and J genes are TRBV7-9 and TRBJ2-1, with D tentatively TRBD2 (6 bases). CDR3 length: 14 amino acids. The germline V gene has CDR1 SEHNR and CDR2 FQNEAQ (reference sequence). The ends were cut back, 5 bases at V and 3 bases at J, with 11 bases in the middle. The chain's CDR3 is CASSQSEGYNEQFF. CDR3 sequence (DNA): TGTGCCAGCAGCCAATCGGAGGGCTACAATGAGCAGTTCTTC.

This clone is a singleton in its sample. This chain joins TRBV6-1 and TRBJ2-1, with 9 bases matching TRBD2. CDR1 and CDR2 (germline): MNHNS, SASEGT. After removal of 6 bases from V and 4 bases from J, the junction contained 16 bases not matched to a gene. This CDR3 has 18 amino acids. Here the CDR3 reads CASRERAFRLAGYNEQFF. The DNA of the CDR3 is TGTGCCAGCAGGGAACGGGCGTTTAGGCTAGCGGGGTACAATGAGCAGTTCTTC.